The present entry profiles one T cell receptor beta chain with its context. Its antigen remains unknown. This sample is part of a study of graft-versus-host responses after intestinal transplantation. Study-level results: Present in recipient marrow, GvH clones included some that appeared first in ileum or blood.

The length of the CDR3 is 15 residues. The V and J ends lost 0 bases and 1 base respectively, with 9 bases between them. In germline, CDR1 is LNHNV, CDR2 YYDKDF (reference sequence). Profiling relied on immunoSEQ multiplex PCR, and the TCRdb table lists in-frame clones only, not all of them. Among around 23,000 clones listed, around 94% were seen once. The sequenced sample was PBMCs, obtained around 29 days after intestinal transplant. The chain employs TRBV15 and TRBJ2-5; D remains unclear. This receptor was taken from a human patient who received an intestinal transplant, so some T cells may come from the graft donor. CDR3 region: CATSRDWVSQETQYF. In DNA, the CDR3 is TGTGCCACCAGCAGAGATTGGGTTTCCCAAGAGACCCAGTACTTC.